Below, 10 T cell receptor beta chains from the same sample are listed, as sequenced in a study of T cell changes during pregnancy in multiple sclerosis. TCRdb's copy holds only in-frame clones and misses some; the assay was immunoSEQ multiplex PCR. The sample records roughly 89,000 clones, approximately 93% being singletons. The source material was peripheral blood, sampled after pregnancy. The receptors were sampled from a female donor in good health, enrolled as a control in a pregnancy study.

The chain has TRBV19 and TRBJ1-5; 10 nucleotides match TRBD1. This CDR3 region has 14 residues. CDR1 LNHDA and CDR2 SQIVND come from the germline V gene (reference sequence). Unmatched junction bases numbered 8, after V lost 8 bases and J lost 7 bases. CDR3 sequence (DNA): TGTGCCAGTTGCCCGGGACAGGGGACGCAGCCCCAGCATTTT. This gives the protein CASCPGQGTQPQHF.

V usage is TRBV6-6 and J usage is TRBJ2-3; no clear D. Trimming removed 3 bases at V and 1 base at J, with 14 bases between. Germline V lookup: CDR1 MNHNY, CDR2 SVGAGI (reference sequence). CDR3 size: 16 residues. The CDR3 loop reads CASSYTVTSRTDTQYF. CDR3 nucleotides: TGTGCCAGCAGTTATACAGTGACGTCCCGCACAGATACGCAGTATTTT.

The gene calls are TRBV29-1 and TRBJ2-5; 11 bases align to TRBD2. The V gene end was trimmed by 7 bases and the J gene end by 3 bases; junction bases not matched to a gene: 4. Germline V gene sequence: CDR1 SQVTM, CDR2 ANQGSEA. The CDR3 contains 13 residues. CDR3 nucleotides: TGCAGCGCATTACTAGCGGGAGAAGAGACCCAGTACTTC. Translation: CSALLAGEETQYF.

V is TRBV9 and J is TRBJ2-1, with TRBD2 identical over 10 bases. The CDR3 is 15 amino acids. Looked up from germline, CDR1 is SGDLS and CDR2 is YYNGEE. After removal of 4 bases from V and 5 bases from J, the junction contained 6 bases not matched to a gene. CDR3 sequence reads: CASSFRTSGNNEQFF. As DNA, the CDR3 is TGTGCCAGCAGCTTCCGGACTAGCGGAAACAATGAGCAGTTCTTC.

This sequence joins TRBV27 and TRBJ1-5; TRBD1 aligns across 7 bases. Germline loops: CDR1 MNHEY, CDR2 SMNVEV (reference sequence). V lost 6 bases, J lost 6 bases, and 8 bases stayed unmatched. The CDR3 is 14 amino acids. The CDR3 loop is CASSRTGAAQPQHF. CDR3 sequence (DNA): TGTGCCAGCAGCCGTACAGGGGCTGCTCAGCCCCAGCATTTT.

The rearrangement uses TRBV28 and TRBJ2-7, with D tentatively TRBD2 (6 bases). The germline V and J ends were trimmed by 1 base and 11 bases, with 12 bases remaining between them. CDR3 length: 12 residues. CDR1 is MDHEN and CDR2 is SYDVKM in the germline V gene. The CDR3 protein is CASSLFSGEEYF. Written as DNA, the CDR3 is TGTGCCAGCAGTTTATTTTCGGGGGAAGAGTACTTC.

The chain links TRBV6-5 to TRBJ1-3, with TRBD1 as a possible D gene (5 bases). The CDR3 is 14 amino acids. The germline V and J ends were trimmed by 4 bases and 2 bases, with 9 bases remaining between them. The germline V gene encodes CDR1 MNHEY and CDR2 SVGAGI. CDR3 residues: CASSSGGAGNTIYF. The CDR3 DNA reads TGTGCCAGCAGTTCCGGGGGGGCTGGAAACACCATATATTTT.

There are a few counts of this clone. The rearrangement joins TRBV30 to TRBJ1-1; maybe TRBD1 (6 bases). The germline V gene encodes CDR1 GTSNPN and CDR2 SVGIG (reference sequence). The CDR3 covers 14 residues. V gave up 1 base and J gave up 0 bases, with 9 bases separating them. In nucleotides, the CDR3 is TGTGCCTGGAGTGCGGACAGCATGAACACTGAAGCTTTCTTT. Translating gives CAWSADSMNTEAFF.

The rearrangement uses TRBV5-1 and TRBJ2-7; 7 bases align to TRBD1. From germline, CDR1 is SGHRS and CDR2 YFSETQ. This CDR3 spans 15 amino acids. V was pared by 4 bases and J by 0 bases, with 7 bases of the junction left unmatched. CDR3 loop: CASSPGQVISYEQYF. CDR3 bases: TGCGCCAGCAGCCCAGGACAGGTTATCTCCTACGAGCAGTACTTC.

This chain uses TRBV29-1 with TRBJ1-4, with TRBD1 identical over 9 bases. Trimming cost V 4 bases and J 7 bases; bases outside gene matches: 4. This CDR3 has 13 amino acids. CDR1 is SQVTM and CDR2 is ANQGSEA in the germline V gene. The CDR3 reads CSVAGTGTEKLFF. CDR3 sequence (DNA): TGCAGCGTTGCGGGGACAGGGACTGAAAAACTGTTTTTT.